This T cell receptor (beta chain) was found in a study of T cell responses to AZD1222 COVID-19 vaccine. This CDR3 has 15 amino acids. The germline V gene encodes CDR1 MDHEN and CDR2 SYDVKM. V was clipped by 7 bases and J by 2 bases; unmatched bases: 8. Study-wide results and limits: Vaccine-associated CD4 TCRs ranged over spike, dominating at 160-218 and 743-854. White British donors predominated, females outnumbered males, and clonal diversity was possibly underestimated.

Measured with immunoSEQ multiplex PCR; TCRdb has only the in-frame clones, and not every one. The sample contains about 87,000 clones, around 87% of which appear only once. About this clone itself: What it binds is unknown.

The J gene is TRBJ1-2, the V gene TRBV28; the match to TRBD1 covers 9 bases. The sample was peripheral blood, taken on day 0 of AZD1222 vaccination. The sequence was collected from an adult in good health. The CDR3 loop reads CASNFRDRVNYGYTF. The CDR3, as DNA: TGTGCCAGCAACTTTAGGGACAGGGTCAACTATGGCTACACCTTC.